The present T cell receptor (beta chain) was sequenced within a study of T-cell memory formation after mild COVID-19. Deletions cut 9 bases from V and 2 bases from J, with 16 bases between. The CDR3 runs to 14 residues. TCRdb redid the calling of the 5' RACE reads with MiXCR, one entry per CDR3 protein. The repertoire holds some 180,000 distinct CDR3 sequences, with 13% as singletons. Sequencing was performed on PBMCs or a T cell subset sorted from them (not recorded which). The V gene is TRBV12-3 or TRBV12-4, the J gene TRBJ2-5; D is possibly TRBD1 (5 bases). The receptor's source is a man between 18 and 35 years old who had mild COVID-19 (a few samples of this study predate the infection). Cell type and time point are not known. The CDR3: CASSKGKFQETQYF. CDR3 coding DNA: TGTGCCAGTAGTAAGGGGAAGTTTCAAGAGACCCAGTACTTC.